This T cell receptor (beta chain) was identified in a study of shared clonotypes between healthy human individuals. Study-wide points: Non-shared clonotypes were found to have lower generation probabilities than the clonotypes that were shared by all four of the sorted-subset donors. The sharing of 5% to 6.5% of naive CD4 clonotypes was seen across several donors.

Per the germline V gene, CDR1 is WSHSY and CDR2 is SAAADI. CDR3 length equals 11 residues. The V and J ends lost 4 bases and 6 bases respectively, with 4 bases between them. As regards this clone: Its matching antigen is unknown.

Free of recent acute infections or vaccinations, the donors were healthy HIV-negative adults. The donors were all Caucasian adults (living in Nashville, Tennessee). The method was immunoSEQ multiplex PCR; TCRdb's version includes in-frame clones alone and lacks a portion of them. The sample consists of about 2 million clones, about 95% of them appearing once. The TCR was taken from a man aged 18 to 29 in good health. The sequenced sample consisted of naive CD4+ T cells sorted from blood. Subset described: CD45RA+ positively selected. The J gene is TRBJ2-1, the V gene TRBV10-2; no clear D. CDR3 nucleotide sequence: TGCGCCAGCAGTGTTTCCAATGAGCAGTTCTTC. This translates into CASSVSNEQFF.